These T cell receptor beta chains were read from a single sample in a study of shared clonotypes between healthy human individuals. Sequencing used immunoSEQ multiplex PCR; TCRdb keeps in-frame clones, though not all of them. The data hold 2 million to 2.5 million clones, with roughly 93% observed a single time. The specimen sequenced was naive CD4+ T cells from PBMCs. These receptors originate from a man aged 18-30 years in good health. Some clones in this sample may be carry-over from other donors' samples. CDR3s include the opening cysteine and the closing phenylalanine or tryptophan. Clone size is not always given. Where it is, it says once, few, many or a class for expanded clones.

TRBV11-3	TRBJ2-1	.	CASSPRQGAGVRAGGNEQFF
TRBV5-1	TRBJ2-7	.	CASRDRDPSYEQYF
TRBV2	TRBJ1-1	few	CASSLEGPNTEAFF
TRBV14	TRBJ1-1	.	CASSQTGTGATEAFF
TRBV6-6	TRBJ2-7	.	CASSGAPSGEQYF
TRBV7-2	TRBJ1-6	once	CASSLKGQMSPLHF
TRBV7-2	TRBJ2-5	few	CASSLAGTSGQETQYF
TRBV29-1	TRBJ2-2	.	CSVGTGRDTGELFF
TRBV11-2	TRBJ2-2	.	CASSLATYTGELFF
TRBV4-3	TRBJ2-3	.	CASSQDQAPPQYF
TRBV5-4	TRBJ2-7	.	CASSWTRGYEQYF
TRBV7-3	TRBJ2-1	.	CASSAGTSGNEQFF
TRBV7-8	TRBJ1-2	.	CASSLGQTISYGYTF
TRBV7-3	TRBJ2-7	.	CASSLGQGMVYEQYF
TRBV10-3	TRBJ2-2	.	CAIRQGRGTGELFF
TRBV7-3	TRBJ2-5	.	CASSQSGRQETQYF
TRBV15	TRBJ2-1	.	CATSNRRSYNEQFF
TRBV5-1	TRBJ2-7	.	CASSFIAGGVNEQYF
TRBV15	TRBJ2-2	.	CATSGLAGSGELFF
TRBV6-6	TRBJ2-1	.	CASSPVAVEQFF
TRBV5-4	TRBJ2-3	.	CASSWRTSGADTQYF
TRBV28	TRBJ2-7	.	CASRPSGNYEQYF
TRBV2	TRBJ2-3	.	CASSQRGLAGVNF
TRBV10-2	TRBJ1-5	.	CASRGPTGGNQPQHF
TRBV4-1	TRBJ1-2	.	CASSQGRHRTSYGYTF
TRBV4-2	TRBJ2-5	once	CASSQVGAEWGGETQYF
TRBV5-1	TRBJ1-4	.	CASSWDRIPNEKLFF
TRBV6-1	TRBJ1-1	.	CASSRTENTEAFF
TRBV28	TRBJ1-5	.	CASRQVSNQPQHF
TRBV5-1	TRBJ1-4	.	CASNEEPNEKLFF
TRBV9	TRBJ2-7	.	CASSVAGQVIYEQYF
TRBV5-5	TRBJ2-7	.	CASSQDSSSYEQYF
TRBV18	TRBJ2-2	.	CASSPGLAGVSGELFF
TRBV28	TRBJ1-2	.	CASSPGGPIAVNGYTF
TRBV19	TRBJ2-3	.	CASRSRGSNTQYF
TRBV5-1	TRBJ2-7	.	CASSPPTTQGLREQYF
TRBV18	TRBJ1-3	.	CASSPVGQAPGNTIYF
TRBV7-3	TRBJ2-3	.	CASSPVGTSGRGNPDTQYF
TRBV6-5	TRBJ2-7	once	CASSTRDRVYEQYF
TRBV13	TRBJ2-1	.	CASSFGQGRNEQFF
TRBV20-1	TRBJ2-7	.	CSASRREQYF
TRBV9	.	.	CASSVGGVTYYEQYF
TRBV4-1	TRBJ1-4	.	CASSQAPVVRDEKLFF
TRBV30	TRBJ1-5	.	CAWSGNRGVQPQHF
TRBV2	TRBJ2-2	.	CASSRAGGGGELFF
TRBV9	TRBJ2-3	.	CASSLLSGASDYTDTQYF
TRBV5-4	TRBJ1-2	.	CASSSPTGTSYGYTF
TRBV25-1	TRBJ1-4	.	CASSESTGSDEKLFF
TRBV19	TRBJ2-3	.	CASSLGTTSTDTQYF
TRBV7-8	TRBJ1-2	.	CASSSRGQENYGYTF
TRBV27	TRBJ1-1	.	CASDGEGRLNTEAFF
TRBV4-2	TRBJ1-5	.	CASSQGLGSDQPQHF
TRBV6-5	TRBJ1-4	once	CASSPRGYEKLFF
TRBV9	TRBJ2-2	.	CASSVGGRASGELFF
TRBV5-5	TRBJ1-5	.	CASSADSNQPQHF
TRBV6-1	TRBJ1-2	.	CASSVERRGYGYTF
TRBV6-1	TRBJ2-1	.	CASSALAGGSNEQFF
TRBV9	TRBJ2-3	.	CASSVGPDTQYF
TRBV21-1	TRBJ1-1	.	CASSSAGDRWSERTEAFF